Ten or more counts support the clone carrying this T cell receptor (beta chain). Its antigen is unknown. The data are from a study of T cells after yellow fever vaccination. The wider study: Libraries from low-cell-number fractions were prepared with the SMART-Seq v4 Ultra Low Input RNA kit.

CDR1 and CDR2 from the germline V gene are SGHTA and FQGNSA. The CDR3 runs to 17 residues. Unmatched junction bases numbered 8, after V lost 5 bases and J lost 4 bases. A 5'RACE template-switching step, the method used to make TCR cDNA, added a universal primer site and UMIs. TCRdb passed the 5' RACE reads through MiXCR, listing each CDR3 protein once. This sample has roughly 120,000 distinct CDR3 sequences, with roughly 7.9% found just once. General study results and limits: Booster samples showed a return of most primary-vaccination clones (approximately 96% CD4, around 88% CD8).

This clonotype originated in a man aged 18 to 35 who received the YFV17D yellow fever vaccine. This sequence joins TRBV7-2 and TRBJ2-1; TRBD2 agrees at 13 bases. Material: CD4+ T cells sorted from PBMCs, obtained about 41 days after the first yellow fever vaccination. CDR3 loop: CASSPQLAGGPYNEQFF. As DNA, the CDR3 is TGTGCCAGCAGCCCGCAACTAGCGGGGGGGCCTTACAATGAGCAGTTCTTC.